The text below deals with one T cell receptor (beta chain). The data originate from a study of blood T cell repertoires in COVID-19. Study context: The United States, Italy and Spain were the sources of the acute and convalescent COVID-19 samples. PBMCs, B-cell-depleted T cells, or T cells were the source of the cDNA or gDNA that made up the material.

Per the authors' pipeline: The assay estimated nucleated cells by amplifying reference gene primers. The data were produced by immunoSEQ multiplex PCR, yet TCRdb's version contains in-frame clones alone and is incomplete. That table gives V, J and clone size, and the DNA gave D and trimming. Of about 220,000 clones in the sample, roughly four fifths were seen once. Seattle enrolled patients during active infection and tracked them longitudinally. The receptor was derived from a woman aged 70-85 years with COVID-19, enrolled during active disease. The specimen was peripheral blood.

CDR3 region: CASSPRTAETQYF. The CDR3 DNA reads as TGTGCCAGCTCACCAAGGACAGCAGAGACCCAGTACTTC. This chain connects TRBV18 to TRBJ2-5, with a tentative D call TRBD1 (6 bases). This CDR3 is built from 13 residues. The germline CDR1 and CDR2 sequences are KGHSH and LQKENI. Trimming pared 2 bases from V and 4 bases from J, leaving 8 bases between.